The 2 T cell receptor beta chains below come from one sample, sequenced in a study of cytomegalovirus exposure and HLA in healthy donors. A multiplex PCR was run with 60 Vbeta primers and 13 Jbeta primers. Measured with immunoSEQ multiplex PCR; TCRdb has only the in-frame clones, and not every one. The sample yields approximately 200,000 clones, 82% seen once. The sequenced sample consisted of PBMCs. These receptors came from a boy between 2 and 15 years old in good health and CMV-seronegative.

The chain carries TRBV15 and TRBJ1-4; 10 bases align to TRBD1. CDR1 is LNHNV, CDR2 YYDKDF, per germline (reference sequence). V gave up 4 bases and J gave up 6 bases; unmatched junction bases: 5. This CDR3 is 15 amino acids long. Here the CDR3 DNA reads TGTGCCACCAGCACTGGACAGGGGGTTGATGAAAAACTGTTTTTT. The encoded protein is CATSTGQGVDEKLFF.

The chain carries TRBV11-1 and TRBJ2-1; D is undetermined. The CDR3 is 14 amino acids. Germline CDR1 and CDR2: SGHAT and FQDESV (reference sequence). Trimming cost V 3 bases and J 6 bases, with 12 bases left between them. The CDR3 spells CASSLRQKINEQFF. The CDR3 bases are TGTGCCAGCAGCTTGCGGCAGAAAATCAATGAGCAGTTCTTC.